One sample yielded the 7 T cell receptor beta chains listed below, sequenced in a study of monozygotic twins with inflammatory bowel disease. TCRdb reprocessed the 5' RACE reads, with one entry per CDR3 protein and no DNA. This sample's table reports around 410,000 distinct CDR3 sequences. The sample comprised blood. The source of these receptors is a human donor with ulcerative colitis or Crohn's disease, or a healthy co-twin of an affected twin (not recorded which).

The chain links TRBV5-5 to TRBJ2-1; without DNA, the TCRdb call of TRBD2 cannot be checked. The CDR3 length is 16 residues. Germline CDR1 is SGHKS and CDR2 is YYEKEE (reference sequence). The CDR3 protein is CASSHTLRSSYNEQFF.

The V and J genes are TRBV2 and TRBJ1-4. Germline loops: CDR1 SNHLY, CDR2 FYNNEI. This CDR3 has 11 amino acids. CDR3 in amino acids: CASRIHEKLFF.

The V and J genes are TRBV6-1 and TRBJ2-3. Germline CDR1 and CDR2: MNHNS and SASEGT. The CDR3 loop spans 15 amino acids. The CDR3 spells CASSAMGSSTDTQYF.

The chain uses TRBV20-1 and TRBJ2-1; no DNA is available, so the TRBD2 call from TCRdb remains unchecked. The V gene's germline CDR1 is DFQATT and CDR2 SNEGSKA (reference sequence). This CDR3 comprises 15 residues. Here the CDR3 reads CSAPKSLAGHNEQFF.

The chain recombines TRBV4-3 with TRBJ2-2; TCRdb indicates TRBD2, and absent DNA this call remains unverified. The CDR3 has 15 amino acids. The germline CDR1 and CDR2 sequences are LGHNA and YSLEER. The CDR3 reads CASGISGPNTGELFF.

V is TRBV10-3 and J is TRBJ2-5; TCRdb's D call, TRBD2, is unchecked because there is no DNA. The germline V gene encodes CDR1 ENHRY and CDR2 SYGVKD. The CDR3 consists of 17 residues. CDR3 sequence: CAISEVLAGGHQETQYF.

CDR3 in amino acids: CASSSGGTGGHEQFF. V is TRBV7-7 and J is TRBJ2-1; no DNA is available, so the TRBD1 call from TCRdb remains unchecked. The CDR3 is 15 residues long. CDR1 and CDR2 (germline): SSHAT, FNYEAQ (reference sequence).